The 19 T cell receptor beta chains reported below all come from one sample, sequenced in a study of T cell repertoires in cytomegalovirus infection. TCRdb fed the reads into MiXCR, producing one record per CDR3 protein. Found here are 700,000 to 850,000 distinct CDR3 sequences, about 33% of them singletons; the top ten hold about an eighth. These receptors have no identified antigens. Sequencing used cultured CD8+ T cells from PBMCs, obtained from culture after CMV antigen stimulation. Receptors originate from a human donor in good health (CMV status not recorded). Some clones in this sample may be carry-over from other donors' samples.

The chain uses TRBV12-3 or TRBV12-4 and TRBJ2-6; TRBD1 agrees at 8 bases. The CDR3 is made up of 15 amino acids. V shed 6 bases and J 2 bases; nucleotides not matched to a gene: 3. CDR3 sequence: CASRDRETGANVLTF. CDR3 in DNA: TGTGCCAGCAGGGACAGGGAGACTGGGGCCAACGTCCTGACTTTC.

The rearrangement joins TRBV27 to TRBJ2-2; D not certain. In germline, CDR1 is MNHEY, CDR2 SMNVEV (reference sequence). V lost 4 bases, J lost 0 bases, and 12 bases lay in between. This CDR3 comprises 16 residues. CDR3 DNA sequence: TGTGCCAGCAGTTCCCCGACGGCTACGAACACCGGGGAGCTGTTTTTT. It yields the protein CASSSPTATNTGELFF.

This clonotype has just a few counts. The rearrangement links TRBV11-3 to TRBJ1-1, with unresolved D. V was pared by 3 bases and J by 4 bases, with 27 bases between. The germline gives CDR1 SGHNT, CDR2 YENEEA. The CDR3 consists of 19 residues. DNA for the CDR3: TGTGCCAGCAGCTTTCCGACCAAACTTAAGGGTTTACCTTCCACTGAAGCTTTCTTT. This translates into CASSFPTKLKGLPSTEAFF.

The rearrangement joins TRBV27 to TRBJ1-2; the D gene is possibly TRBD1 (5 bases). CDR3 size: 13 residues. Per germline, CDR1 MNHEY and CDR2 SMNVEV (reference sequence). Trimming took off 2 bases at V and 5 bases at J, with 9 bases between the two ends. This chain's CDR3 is CASSLVGGYGYTF. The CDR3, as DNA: TGTGCCAGCAGTTTAGTCGGGGGGTATGGCTACACCTTC.

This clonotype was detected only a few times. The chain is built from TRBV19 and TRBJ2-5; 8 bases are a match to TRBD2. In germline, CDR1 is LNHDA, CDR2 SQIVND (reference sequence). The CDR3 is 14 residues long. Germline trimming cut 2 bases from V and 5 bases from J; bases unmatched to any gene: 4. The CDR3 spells CASSIFSSGETQYF. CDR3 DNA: TGTGCCAGTAGTATATTCTCTAGCGGGGAGACCCAGTACTTC.

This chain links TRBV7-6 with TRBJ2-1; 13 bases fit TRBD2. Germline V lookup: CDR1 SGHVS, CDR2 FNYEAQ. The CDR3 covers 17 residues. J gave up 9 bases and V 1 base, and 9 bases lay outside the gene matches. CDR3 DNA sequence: TGTGCCAGCAGCTTAGGGACTAGCGGGGGTCTTGAGAGTGAGCAGTTCTTC. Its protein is CASSLGTSGGLESEQFF.

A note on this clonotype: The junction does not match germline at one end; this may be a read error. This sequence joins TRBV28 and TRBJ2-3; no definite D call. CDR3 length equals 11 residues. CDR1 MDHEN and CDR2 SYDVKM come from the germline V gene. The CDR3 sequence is CASSWADMQYF. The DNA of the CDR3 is TGTGCCAGCAGTTGGGCAGATATGCAGTATTTT.

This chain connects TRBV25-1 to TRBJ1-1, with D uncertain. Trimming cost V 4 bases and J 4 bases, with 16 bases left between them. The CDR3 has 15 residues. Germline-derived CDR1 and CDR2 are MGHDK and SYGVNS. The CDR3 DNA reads TGTGCCAGCAGTGGGTCCTCATCGGTCCGCACTGAAGCTTTCTTT. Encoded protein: CASSGSSSVRTEAFF.

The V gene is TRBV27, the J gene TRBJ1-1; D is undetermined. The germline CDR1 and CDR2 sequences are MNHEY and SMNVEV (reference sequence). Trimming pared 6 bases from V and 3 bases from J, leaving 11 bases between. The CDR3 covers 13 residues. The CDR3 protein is CASSKGDDTEAFF. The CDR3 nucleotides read TGTGCCAGCAGCAAGGGTGATGACACTGAAGCTTTCTTT.

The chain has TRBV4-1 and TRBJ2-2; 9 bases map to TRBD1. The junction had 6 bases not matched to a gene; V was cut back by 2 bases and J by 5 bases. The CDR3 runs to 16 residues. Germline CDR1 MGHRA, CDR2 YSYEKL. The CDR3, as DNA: TGCGCCAGCAGCCAATGGCGACAGGGGGTGACCGGGGAGCTGTTTTTT. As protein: CASSQWRQGVTGELFF.

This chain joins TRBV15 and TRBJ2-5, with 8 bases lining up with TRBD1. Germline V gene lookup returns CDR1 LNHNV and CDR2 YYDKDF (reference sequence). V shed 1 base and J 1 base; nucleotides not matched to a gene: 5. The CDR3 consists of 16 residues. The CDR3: CATSRVITGGQETQYF. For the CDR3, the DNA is TGTGCCACCAGCAGAGTCATCACAGGGGGCCAAGAGACCCAGTACTTC.

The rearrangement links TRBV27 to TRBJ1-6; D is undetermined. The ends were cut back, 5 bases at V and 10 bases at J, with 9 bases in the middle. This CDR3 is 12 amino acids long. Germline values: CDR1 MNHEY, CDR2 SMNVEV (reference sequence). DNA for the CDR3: TGTGCCAGCAGTAACCCCGGCTCACCCCTCCACTTT. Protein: CASSNPGSPLHF.

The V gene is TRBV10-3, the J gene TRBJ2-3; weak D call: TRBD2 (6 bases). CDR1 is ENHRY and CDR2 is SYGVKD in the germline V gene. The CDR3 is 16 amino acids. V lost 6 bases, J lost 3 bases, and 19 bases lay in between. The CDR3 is CAIRISGERGTDTQYF. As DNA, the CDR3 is TGTGCCATCAGGATTAGCGGAGAAAGGGGAACAGATACGCAGTATTTT.

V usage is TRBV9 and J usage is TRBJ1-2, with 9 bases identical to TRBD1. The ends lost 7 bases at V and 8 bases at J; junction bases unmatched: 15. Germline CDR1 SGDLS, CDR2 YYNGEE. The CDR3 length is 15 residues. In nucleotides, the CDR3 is TGTGCCAGCTTACCACTCCCGGGACAGGGTTCCGGCTACACCTTC. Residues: CASLPLPGQGSGYTF.

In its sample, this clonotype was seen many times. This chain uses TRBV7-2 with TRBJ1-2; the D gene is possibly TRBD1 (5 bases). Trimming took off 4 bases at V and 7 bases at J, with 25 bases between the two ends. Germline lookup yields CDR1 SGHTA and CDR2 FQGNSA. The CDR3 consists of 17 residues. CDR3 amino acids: CASSSIIVDGAKAGYTF. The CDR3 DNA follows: TGTGCCAGCAGCTCAATTATCGTCGACGGGGCGAAAGCTGGCTACACCTTC.

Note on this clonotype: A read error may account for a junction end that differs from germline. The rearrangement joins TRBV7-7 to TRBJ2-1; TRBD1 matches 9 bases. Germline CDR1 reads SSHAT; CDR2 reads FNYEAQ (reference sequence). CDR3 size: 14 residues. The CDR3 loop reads CASSFGQGTTEQFF. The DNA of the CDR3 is TGTGCTAGCAGCTTTGGACAGGGGACCACCGAGCAGTTCTTC.

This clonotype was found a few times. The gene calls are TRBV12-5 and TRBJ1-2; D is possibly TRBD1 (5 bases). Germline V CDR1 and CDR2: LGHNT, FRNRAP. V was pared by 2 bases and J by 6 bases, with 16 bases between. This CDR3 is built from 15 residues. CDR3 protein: CASGLLLPGDHGYTF. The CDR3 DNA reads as TGTGCTAGTGGTTTGCTCCTCCCGGGGGACCATGGCTACACCTTC.

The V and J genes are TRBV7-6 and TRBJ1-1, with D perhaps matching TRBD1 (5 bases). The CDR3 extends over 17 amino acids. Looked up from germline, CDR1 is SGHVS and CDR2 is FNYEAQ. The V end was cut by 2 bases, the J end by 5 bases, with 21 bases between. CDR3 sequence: CASSLRPLGALRTEAFF. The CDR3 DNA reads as TGTGCCAGCAGCTTACGGCCCCTAGGGGCCCTGAGAACTGAAGCTTTCTTT.

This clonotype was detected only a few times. The CDR3 DNA reads TGTGCCAGCAGCTTAGGTCCAGGGCTGAACGAGCAGTACGTC. As protein: CASSLGPGLNEQYV. The chain employs TRBV13 and TRBJ2-7; D might be TRBD1 (5 bases). V lost 0 bases and J lost 5, with 11 bases in between. This CDR3 contains 14 residues. The V gene's germline CDR1 is PRHDT and CDR2 FYEKMQ (reference sequence).